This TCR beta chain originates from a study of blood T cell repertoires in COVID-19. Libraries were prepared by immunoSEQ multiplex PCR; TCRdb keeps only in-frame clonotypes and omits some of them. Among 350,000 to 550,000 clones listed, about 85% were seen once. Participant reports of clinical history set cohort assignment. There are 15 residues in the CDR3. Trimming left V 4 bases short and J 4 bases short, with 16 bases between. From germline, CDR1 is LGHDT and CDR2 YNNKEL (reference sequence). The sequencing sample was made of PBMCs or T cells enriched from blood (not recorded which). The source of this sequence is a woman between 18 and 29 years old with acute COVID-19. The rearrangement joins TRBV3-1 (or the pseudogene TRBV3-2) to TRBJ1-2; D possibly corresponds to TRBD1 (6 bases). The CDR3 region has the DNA TGTGCCAGCAGCCCGGACAGAATCTTGGGCTATGGCTACACCTTC. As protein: CASSPDRILGYGYTF.